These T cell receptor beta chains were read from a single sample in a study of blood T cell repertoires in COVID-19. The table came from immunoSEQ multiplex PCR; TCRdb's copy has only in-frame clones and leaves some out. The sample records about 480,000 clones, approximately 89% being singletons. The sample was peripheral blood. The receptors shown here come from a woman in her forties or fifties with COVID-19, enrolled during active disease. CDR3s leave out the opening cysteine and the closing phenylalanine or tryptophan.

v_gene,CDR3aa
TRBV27,ASSLGGTLDEQY
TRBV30,AWSDYSNEQF
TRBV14,ASSQDLVRSGGYT
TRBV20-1,SASHPMGAGGSYGYT
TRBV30,AWSEQGEAF
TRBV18,ASSPARVGYGYT
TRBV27,ASSFRQGSQPQH
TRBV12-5,ASAWGMGTGELF
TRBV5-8,ASSRIWTGTEAF
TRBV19,ASSSGQGVNYEQY
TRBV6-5,ASTGGHEQY
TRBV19,ASSRTGWEQF
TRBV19,ASSISPGGKTQY
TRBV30,AWVGQGAGGYT
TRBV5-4,ATTGQGAFFNYGYT
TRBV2,ASRREYNEKLF
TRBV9,ASSDGVGGSYNEQF
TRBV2,ASTEDSSRTDTQY
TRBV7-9,ASSFQDYEQY
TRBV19,ASNLGVSGLYNEQF
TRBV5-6,ASSEGEGLAKNIQY
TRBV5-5,ASSLDRTNTGELF
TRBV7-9,ASSSLQGSEAF
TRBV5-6,ASSGIQGALH
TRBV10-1,ASSEDGVFNEQF
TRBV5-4,ASTADRVGTGELF
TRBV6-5,ASTETENTEAF
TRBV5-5,ASSPAAYPDEQY
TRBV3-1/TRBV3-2,ASSQWTGGQEKLF
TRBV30,AWSVGGAGANVLT
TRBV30,AWSLDRVENSPLH
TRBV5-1,ASSLSGRGYEQY
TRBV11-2,ASSLDGLRNQPQH